Here is one T cell receptor beta chain with its context. Its cognate antigen is unknown. Primers for the PCR totalled 60 Vbeta and 13 Jbeta. Method: immunoSEQ multiplex PCR; TCRdb's copy keeps in-frame clones and lacks some. The sample includes 200,000 to 250,000 clones, 82% of them seen just once. The data originate from a study of cytomegalovirus exposure and HLA in healthy donors. On the study more broadly: Early released data had about 85 million unique TCRs, all coming from HLA-typed donors. Study conclusions and caveats: Immune exposure was documented only through CMV serostatus. Later analysis placed DRB1 highest and HLA-C lowest in TCR association rates, which differed by HLA locus.

Whereas donors were nominally healthy upon sampling, unrecorded immune exposures were probable. The CDR3 extends over 14 amino acids. The ends lost 4 bases at V and 3 bases at J; junction bases unmatched: 4. Germline V gene data show CDR1 as SNHLY and CDR2 as FYNNEI. What was sequenced was PBMCs. This receptor was identified in a woman aged 40-49 years in good health and CMV-seropositive. J is TRBJ2-5 and V is TRBV2, with TRBD2 matching over 8 bases. Here the CDR3 reads CASSGRGDKETQYF. DNA for the CDR3: TGTGCCAGCAGTGGGCGGGGGGACAAAGAGACCCAGTACTTC.